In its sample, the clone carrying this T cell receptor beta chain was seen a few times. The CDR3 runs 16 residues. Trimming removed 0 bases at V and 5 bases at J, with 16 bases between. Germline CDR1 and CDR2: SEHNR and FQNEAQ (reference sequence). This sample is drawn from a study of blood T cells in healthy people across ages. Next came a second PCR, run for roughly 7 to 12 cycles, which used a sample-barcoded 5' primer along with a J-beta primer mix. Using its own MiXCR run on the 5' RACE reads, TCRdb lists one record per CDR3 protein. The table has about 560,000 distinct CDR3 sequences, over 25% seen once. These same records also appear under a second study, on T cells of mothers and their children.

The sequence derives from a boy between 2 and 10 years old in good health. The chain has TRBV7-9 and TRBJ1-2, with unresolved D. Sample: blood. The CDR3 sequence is CASSLAHGRKHYGYTF. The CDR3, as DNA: TGTGCCAGCAGCTTAGCGCATGGACGGAAACATTATGGCTACACCTTC.